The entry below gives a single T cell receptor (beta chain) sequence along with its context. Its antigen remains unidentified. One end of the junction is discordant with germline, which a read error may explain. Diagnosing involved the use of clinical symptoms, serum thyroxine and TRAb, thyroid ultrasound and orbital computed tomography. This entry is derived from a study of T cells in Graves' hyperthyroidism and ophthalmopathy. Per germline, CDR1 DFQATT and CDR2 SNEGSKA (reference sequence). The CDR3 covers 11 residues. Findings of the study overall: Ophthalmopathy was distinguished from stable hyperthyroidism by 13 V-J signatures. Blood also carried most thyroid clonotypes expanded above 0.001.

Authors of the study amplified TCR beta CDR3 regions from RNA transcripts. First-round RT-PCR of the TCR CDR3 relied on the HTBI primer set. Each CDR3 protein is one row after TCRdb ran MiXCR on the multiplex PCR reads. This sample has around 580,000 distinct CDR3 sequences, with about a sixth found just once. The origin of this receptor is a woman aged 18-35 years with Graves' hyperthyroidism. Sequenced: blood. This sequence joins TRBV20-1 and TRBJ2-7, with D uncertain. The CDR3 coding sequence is TGCAGTGTCTTTCTCTCCGACGAGCAGTACTTC. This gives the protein CSVFLSDEQYF.